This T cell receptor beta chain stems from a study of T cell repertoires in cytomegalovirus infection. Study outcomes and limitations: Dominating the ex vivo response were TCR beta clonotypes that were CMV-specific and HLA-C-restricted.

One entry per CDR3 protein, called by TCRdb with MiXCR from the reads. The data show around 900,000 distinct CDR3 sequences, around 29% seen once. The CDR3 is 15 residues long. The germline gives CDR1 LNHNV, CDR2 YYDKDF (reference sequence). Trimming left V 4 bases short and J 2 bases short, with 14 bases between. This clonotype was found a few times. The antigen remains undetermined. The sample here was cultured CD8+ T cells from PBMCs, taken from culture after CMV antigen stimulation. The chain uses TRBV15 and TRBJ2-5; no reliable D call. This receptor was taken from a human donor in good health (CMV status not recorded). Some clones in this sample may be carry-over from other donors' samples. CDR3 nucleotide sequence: TGTGCCACCAGCAACTGGCGACACGGACAAGAGACCCAGTACTTC. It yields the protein CATSNWRHGQETQYF.